Given below is one T cell receptor (beta chain) in context. The specificity of this receptor is unknown. No clone much larger than this one lies a single base away; base qualities are absent. Library method: the immunoSEQ multiplex PCR assay. DNA from the cultured and isolated CD4+ T cells underwent TCR beta CDR3 sequencing. The study's own analysis went as follows. Non-productive TCR sequences were discarded, and reads were trimmed to the CDR3 region, with only CDR3s of 7 or more amino acids retained. Antigen-specific clonotypes were identified using the MANAFEST web app by comparison of expansion in peptide wells against reference cultures. To count as positive, a clone had to show expansion at FDR<0.05 compared with the reference and with all other wells, an odds ratio above 5, and a frequency above 0.1% in two replicate wells. Clonotypes significantly expanded in SARS-CoV-2 spike wells and in at least one common cold coronavirus spike condition were defined as cross-reactive. CDR3 similarity was assessed by Levenshtein distance with the stringdist R package, and unrooted trees were built with ape in R 3.6.1. Held by TCRdb, this immuneACCESS table contains in-frame sequences only and omits some clones. Under half of the omission traces to an unresolved V gene where checked; the cause of the rest is unknown. V, J and clone size reflect that table, while D and trimming were determined from the DNA. Across this sample there are tens of thousands of clones, with over 60% seen only once. Roughly 5.4% of the sample rests with the top ten.

These data are taken from a study of vaccination effects on CD4 cells after COVID-19 (dated by TCRdb to 2022 to 2024). Broadly, across the study: In the ViraFEST assay, PBMC were stimulated with viral peptide pools, and TCR sequencing was then used to find antigen-specific CD4+ T cell clonotypes based on their expansion. After vaccination, three convalescent patients were sampled at an early time point (day +14) and at a late time point (day +241, +227 and +161, respectively). Post-vaccine samples across the study were collected a median of 72 days after the second dose, with a range of 14 to 241. Each well held under 2.5 million PBMC cultured in IMDM containing around 5% human AB serum, roughly 9.6 IU/ml IL-2 and gentamicin, along with about 9.5 ug/ml peptides. The study compared SARS-CoV-2 spike-specific CD4+ TCR repertoires before and after mRNA vaccination in COVID-19 convalescent patients and infection-naive vaccine recipients. The full study included some eleven COVID-19 convalescent patients and a few SARS-CoV-2-naive healthy vaccine recipients. Cultures from other donors in the study were sequenced using the Oncomine TCR Beta short-read assay on an Illumina iSeq 100.

Looking up the germline V gene (reference sequence) yields CDR1 LNHDA and CDR2 SQIVND. Clipping removes 3 bases from V and 9 bases from J, with 10 as the unmatched junction base count. From cysteine to phenylalanine, the CDR3 is 16 amino acids long. Just the 48-base CDR3 DNA is kept, in frame starting at base 1. General study outcomes and caveats: Marked clonal contraction was observed in both infection-induced and vaccine-induced clones at late post-vaccination timepoints, consistent with waning T cell responses. Only a small number of convalescent patients were included, and no early post-infection timepoints were available, which limited the study. Among convalescent patients, the spike-reactive repertoire after vaccination was made up mainly of new vaccine-induced clones that were largely distinct from the clones induced by infection.

After approximately eleven days of culture, CD4+ T cells were isolated with the EasySep CD4+ T cell isolation kit. Convalescent patients had PCR-confirmed SARS-CoV-2 infection between March and December 2020, before Alpha, Beta and Delta variants emerged in the United States. Two doses of either the BNT162b2 or the mRNA-1273 mRNA SARS-CoV-2 vaccine were administered to participants. On days 3 and 7, half of the culture medium was replaced with fresh IL-2-containing medium. Each peptide stimulation condition was cultured in triplicate wells unless otherwise noted. PBMC were separated from whole blood using Ficoll-Paque Plus gradient centrifugation and were then either cryopreserved at -140C or used fresh. The QIAamp micro DNA kit was used to extract genomic DNA from the cultured CD4+ T cells.

The chain is encoded by TRBV19 joined to TRBJ2-1, with TRBD1 identical over 11 junction bases. The clonotype was recovered from a human donor who had a prior SARS-CoV-2 infection. The source was CD4+ T cells from PBMCs cultured without peptide, collected after COVID-19 vaccination. The nucleotide sequence is TGTGCCAGTAGTATCCCCCCCGGGACAGGGGGTGGTGAGCAGTTCTTC. Translated, it gives CASSIPPGTGGGEQFF.